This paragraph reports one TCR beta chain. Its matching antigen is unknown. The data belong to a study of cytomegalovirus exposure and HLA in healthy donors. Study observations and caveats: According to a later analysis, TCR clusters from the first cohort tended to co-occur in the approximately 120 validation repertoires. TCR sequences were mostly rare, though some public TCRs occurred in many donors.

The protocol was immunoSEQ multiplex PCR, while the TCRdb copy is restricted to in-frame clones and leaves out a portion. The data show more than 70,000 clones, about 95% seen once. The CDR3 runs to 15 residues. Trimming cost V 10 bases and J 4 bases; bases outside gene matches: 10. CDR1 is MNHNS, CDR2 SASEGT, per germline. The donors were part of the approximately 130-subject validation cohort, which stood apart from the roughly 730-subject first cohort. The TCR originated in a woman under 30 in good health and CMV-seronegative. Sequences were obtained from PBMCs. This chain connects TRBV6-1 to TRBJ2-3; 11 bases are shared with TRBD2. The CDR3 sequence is CATSELAGAADTQYF. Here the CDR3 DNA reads TGTGCCACATCGGAACTAGCGGGAGCGGCAGATACGCAGTATTTT.